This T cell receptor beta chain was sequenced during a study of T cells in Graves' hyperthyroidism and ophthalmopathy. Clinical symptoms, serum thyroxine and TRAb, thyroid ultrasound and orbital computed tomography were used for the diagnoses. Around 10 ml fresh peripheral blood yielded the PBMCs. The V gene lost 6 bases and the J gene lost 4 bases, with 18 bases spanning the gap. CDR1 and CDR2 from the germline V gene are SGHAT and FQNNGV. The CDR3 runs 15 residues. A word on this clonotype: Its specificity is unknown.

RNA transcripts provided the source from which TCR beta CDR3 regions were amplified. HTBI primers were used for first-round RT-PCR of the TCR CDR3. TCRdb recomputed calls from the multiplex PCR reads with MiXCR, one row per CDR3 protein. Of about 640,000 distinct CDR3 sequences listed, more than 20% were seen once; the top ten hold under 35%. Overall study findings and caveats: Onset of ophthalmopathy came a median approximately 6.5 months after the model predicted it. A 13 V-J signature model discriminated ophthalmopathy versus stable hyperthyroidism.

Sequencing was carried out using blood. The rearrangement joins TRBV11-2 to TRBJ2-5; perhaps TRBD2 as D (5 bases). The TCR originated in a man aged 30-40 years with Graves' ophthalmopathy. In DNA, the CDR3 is TGTGCCAGCAGTCCCCTCTCGGGAAACGGAGAGACCCAGTACTTC. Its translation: CASSPLSGNGETQYF.